The following is a T cell receptor (beta chain) sequence with its context. This specimen belongs to a study of preoperative IRX-2 immunotherapy in early breast cancer. Treatment denoted: preoperative locoregional IRX-2 cytokine immunotherapy. Preoperative locoregional IRX-2 cytokine immunotherapy was tested in the phase Ib source study. The method was immunoSEQ multiplex PCR; TCRdb's version includes in-frame clones alone and lacks a portion of them. Altogether roughly 27,000 clones are present, about four fifths being singletons, with the ten largest covering under 4%. Trimming removed 9 bases at V and 2 bases at J, with 14 bases between. Per germline, CDR1 MNHGY and CDR2 SAAAGT. The length of the CDR3 is 13 residues.

Specimen collection occurred from a patient treated with IRX-2 immunotherapy. This clonotype was obtained from a human donor with breast cancer. The J gene is TRBJ2-7, the V gene TRBV6-8, with D tentatively TRBD2 (6 bases). CDR3 nucleotide sequence: TGTGCCAGTTCCCAGCGGGCCCCCTACGAGCAGTACTTC. Protein product: CASSQRAPYEQYF.